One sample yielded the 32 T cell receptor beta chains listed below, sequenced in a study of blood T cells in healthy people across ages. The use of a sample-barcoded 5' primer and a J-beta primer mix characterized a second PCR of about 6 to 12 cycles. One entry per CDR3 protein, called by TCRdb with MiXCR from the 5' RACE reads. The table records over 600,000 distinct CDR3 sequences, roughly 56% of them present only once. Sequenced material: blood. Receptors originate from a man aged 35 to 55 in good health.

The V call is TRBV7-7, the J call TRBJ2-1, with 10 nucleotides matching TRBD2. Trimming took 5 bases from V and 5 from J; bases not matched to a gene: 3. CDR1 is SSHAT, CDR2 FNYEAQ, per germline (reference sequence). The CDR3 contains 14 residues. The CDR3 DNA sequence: TGTGCCAGCAGCCCAGCGGGAGGGAACAATGAGCAGTTCTTC. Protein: CASSPAGGNNEQFF.

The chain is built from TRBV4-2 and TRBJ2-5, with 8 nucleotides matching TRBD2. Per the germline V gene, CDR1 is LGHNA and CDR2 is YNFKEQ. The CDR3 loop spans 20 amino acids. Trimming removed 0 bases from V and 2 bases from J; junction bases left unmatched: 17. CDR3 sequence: CASSQDIGRAGAKIQETQYF. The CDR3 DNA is TGTGCCAGCAGCCAAGATATTGGAAGAGCGGGAGCTAAAATTCAAGAGACCCAGTACTTC.

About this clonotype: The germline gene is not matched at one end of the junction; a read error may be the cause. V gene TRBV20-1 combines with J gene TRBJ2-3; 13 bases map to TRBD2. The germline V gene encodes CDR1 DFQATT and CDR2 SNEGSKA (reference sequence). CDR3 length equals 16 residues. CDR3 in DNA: TGCAGTGCTAGAGCGAGACTAGCGGGAGGTATCGATAAGCAGTATTTT. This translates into CSARARLAGGIDKQYF.

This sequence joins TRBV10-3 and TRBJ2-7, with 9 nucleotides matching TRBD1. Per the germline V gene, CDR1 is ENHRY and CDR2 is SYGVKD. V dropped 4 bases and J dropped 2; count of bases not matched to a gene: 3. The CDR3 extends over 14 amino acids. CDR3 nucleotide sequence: TGTGCCATCAGTGGGGACAGGGATGCCTACGAGCAGTACTTC. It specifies CAISGDRDAYEQYF.

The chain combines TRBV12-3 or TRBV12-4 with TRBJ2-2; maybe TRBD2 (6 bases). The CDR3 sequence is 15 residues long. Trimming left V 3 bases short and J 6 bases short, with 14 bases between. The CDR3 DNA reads TGTGCCAGCAGTTTTTACGGGGGAGCGTCCGGGGAGCTGTTTTTT. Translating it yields CASSFYGGASGELFF.

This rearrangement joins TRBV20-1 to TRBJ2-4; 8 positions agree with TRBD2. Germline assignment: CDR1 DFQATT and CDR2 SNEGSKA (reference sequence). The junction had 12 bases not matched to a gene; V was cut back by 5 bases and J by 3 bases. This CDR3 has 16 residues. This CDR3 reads CSAQTSEGVVKNIQYF. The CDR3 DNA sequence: TGCAGTGCTCAGACTAGCGAGGGGGTGGTCAAAAACATTCAGTACTTC.

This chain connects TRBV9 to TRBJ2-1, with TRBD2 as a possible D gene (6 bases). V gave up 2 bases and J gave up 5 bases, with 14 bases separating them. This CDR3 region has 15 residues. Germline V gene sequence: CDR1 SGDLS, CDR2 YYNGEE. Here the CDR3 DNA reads TGTGCCAGCAGCGTGTCCGGGGGACGAAACAATGAGCAGTTCTTC. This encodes CASSVSGGRNNEQFF.

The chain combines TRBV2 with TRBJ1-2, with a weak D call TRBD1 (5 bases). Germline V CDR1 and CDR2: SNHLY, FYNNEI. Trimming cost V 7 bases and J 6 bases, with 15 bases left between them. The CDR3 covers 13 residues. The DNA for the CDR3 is TGTGCCAGCATGGGACGCGCGGGGAATGGCTACACCTTC. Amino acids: CASMGRAGNGYTF.

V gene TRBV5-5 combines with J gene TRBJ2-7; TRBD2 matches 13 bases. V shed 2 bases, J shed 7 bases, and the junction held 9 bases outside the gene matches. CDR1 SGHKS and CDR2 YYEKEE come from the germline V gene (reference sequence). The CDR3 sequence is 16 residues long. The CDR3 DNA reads TGTGCCAGCAGCTTCGCCGGGACTAGCGGGACCAATGAGCAGTACTTC. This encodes CASSFAGTSGTNEQYF. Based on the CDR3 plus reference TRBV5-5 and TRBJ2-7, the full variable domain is DAGVTQSPTHLIKTRGQQVTLRCSPISGHKSVSWYQQVLGQGPQFIFQYYEKEERGRGNFPDRFSARQFPNYSSELNVNALLLGDSALYLCASSFAGTSGTNEQYFGPGTRLTVT.

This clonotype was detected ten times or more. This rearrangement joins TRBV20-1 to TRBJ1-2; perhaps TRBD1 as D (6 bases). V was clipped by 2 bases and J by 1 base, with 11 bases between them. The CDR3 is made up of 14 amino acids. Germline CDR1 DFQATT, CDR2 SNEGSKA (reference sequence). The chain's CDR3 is CSARSARGNYGYTF. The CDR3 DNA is TGCAGTGCTAGAAGCGCCAGGGGTAACTATGGCTACACCTTC.

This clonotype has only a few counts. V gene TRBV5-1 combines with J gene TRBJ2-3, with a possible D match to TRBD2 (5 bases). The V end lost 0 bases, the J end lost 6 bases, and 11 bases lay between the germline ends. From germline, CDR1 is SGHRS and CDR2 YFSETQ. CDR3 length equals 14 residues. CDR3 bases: TGCGCCAGCAGCTTGGACAATCCGGGGGATACGCAGTATTTT. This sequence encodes CASSLDNPGDTQYF.

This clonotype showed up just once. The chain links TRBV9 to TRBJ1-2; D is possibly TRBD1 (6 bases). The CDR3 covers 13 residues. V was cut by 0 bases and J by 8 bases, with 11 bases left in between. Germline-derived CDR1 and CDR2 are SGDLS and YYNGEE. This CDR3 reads CASSVGGATGYTF. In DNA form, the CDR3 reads TGTGCCAGCAGCGTAGGGGGGGCGACCGGCTACACCTTC. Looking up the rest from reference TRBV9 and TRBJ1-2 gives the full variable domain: DSGVTQTPKHLITATGQRVTLRCSPRSGDLSVYWYQQSLDQGLQFLIQYYNGEERAKGNILERFSAQQFPDLHSELNLSSLELGDSALYFCASSVGGATGYTFGSGTRLTVV.

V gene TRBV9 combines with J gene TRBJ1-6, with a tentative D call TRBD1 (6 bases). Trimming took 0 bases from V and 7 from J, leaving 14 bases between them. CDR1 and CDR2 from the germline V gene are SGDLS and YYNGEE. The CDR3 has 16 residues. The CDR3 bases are TGTGCCAGCAGCGTAGGGGGCCGGACAGACAATTCACCCCTCCACTTT. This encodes CASSVGGRTDNSPLHF.

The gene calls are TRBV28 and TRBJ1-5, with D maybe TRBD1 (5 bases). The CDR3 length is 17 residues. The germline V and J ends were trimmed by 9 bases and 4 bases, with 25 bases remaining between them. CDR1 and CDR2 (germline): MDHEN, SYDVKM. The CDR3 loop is CASREGSDYHANQPQHF. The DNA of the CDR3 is TGTGCCAGTCGGGAGGGGAGCGATTACCACGCGAATCAGCCCCAGCATTTT.

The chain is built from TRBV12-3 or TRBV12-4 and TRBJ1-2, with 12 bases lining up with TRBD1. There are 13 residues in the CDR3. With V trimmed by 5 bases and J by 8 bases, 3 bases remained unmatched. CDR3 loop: CASSPGTGGGYTF. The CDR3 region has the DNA TGTGCCAGCAGTCCCGGGACAGGGGGCGGCTACACCTTC.

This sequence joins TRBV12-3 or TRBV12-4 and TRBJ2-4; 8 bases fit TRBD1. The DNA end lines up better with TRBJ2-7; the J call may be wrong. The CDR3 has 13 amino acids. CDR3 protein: CASGQGSLYEQYF. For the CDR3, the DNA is TGTGCCAGCGGACAGGGTTCGCTCTACGAGCAGTACTTC.

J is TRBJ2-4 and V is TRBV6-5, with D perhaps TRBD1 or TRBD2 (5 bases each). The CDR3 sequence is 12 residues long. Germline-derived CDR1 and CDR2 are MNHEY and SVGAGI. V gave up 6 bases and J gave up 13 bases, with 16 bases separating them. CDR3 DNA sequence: TGTGCCAGCAGCCTCTTAAGAGGGGAGCAGTACTTC. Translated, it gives CASSLLRGEQYF.

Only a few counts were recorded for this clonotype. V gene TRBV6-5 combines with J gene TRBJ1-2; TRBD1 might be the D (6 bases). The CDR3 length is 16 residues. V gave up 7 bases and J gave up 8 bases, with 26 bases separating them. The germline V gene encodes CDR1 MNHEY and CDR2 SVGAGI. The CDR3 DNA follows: TGTGCCAGCAATACCAAAAGGGGGAGTAGGATAGCGGGCTACACCTTC. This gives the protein CASNTKRGSRIAGYTF.

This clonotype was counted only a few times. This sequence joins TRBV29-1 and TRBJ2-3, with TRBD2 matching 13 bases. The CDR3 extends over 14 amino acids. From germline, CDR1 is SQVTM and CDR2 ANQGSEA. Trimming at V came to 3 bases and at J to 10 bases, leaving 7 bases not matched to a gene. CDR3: CSVDPGLAGNAQYF. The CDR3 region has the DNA TGCAGCGTTGATCCGGGACTAGCGGGGAACGCGCAGTATTTT.

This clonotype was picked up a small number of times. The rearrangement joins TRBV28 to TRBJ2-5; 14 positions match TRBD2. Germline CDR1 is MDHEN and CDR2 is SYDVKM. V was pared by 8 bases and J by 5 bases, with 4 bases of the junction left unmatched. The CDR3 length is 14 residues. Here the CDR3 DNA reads TGTGCCAGCGGGACTAGCGGGGGAGTCGAGACCCAGTACTTC. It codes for CASGTSGGVETQYF. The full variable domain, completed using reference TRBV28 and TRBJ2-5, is DVKVTQSSRYLVKRTGEKVFLECVQDMDHENMFWYRQDPGLGLRLIYFSYDVKMKEKGDIPEGYSVSREKKERFSLILESASTNQTSMYLCASGTSGGVETQYFGPGTRLLVL.

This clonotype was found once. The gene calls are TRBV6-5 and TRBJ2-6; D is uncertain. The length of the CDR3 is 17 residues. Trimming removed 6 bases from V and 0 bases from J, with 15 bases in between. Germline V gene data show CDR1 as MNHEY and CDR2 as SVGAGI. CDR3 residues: CASSGGRHFSGANVLTF. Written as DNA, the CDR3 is TGTGCCAGCAGCGGCGGTCGACATTTCTCTGGGGCCAACGTCCTGACTTTC.

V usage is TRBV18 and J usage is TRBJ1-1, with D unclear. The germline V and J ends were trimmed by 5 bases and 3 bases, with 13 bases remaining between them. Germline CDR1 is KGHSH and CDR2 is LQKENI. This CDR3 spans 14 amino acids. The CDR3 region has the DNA TGTGCCAGCTCAGAGTGGTTTCGGGACACTGAAGCTTTCTTT. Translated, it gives CASSEWFRDTEAFF.

In nucleotides, the CDR3 is TGCAGCGTTGAGTCAGGGGGCATCTATGGCTACACCTTC. This encodes CSVESGGIYGYTF. The chain joins TRBV29-1 to TRBJ1-2, with 8 bases fitting TRBD1. The CDR3 spans 13 residues. CDR1 and CDR2 (germline): SQVTM, ANQGSEA. Trimming at V came to 3 bases and at J to 4 bases, leaving 4 bases not matched to a gene.

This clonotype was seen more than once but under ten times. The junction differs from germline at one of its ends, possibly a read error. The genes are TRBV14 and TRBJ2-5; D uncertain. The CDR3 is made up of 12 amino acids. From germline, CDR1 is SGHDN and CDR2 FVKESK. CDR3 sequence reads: CASSQVDETQYF. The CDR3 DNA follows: TGTGCCAGCAGCCAAGTCGACGAGACTCAGTACTTC. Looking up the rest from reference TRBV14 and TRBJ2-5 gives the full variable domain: EAGVTQFPSHSVIEKGQTVTLRCDPISGHDNLYWYRRVMGKEIKFLLHFVKESKQDESGMPNNRFLAERTGGTYSTLKVQPAELEDSGVYFCASSQVDETQYFGPGTRLLVL.

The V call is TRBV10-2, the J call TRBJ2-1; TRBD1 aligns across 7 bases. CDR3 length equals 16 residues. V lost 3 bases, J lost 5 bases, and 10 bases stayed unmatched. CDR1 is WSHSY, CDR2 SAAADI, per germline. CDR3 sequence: CASSDWGTVNHNEQFF. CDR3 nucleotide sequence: TGCGCCAGCAGTGACTGGGGGACAGTTAACCACAATGAGCAGTTCTTC.

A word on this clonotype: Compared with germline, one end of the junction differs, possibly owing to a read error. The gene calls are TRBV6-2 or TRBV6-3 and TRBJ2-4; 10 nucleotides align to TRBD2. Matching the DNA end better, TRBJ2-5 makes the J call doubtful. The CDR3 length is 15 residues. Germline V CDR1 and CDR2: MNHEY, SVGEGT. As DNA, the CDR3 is TGTGCCCGCAGACCCGGACTAGCGGAGGGGCAGACCCAGTACTTC. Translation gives CARRPGLAEGQTQYF.

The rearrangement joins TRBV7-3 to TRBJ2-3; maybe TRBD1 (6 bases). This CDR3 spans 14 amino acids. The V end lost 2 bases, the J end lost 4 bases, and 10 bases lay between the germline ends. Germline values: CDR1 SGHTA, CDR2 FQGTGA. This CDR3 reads CASSLGTSSDTQYF. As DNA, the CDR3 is TGTGCCAGCAGCTTAGGGACATCGTCAGATACGCAGTATTTT.

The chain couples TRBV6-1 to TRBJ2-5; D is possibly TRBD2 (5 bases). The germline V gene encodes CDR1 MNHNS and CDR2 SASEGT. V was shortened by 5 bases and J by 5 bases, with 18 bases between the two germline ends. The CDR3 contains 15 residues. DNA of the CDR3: TGTGCCAGCAGTAAGAGTTTCGATAGAGGGGAGACCCAGTACTTC. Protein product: CASSKSFDRGETQYF.

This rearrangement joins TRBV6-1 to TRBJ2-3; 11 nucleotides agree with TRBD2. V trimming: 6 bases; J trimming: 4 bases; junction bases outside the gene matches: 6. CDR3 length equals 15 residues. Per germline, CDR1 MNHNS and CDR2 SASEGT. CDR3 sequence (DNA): TGTGCCAGCAGGTCCACTAGCGGGAGCGCAGATACGCAGTATTTT. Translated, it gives CASRSTSGSADTQYF.

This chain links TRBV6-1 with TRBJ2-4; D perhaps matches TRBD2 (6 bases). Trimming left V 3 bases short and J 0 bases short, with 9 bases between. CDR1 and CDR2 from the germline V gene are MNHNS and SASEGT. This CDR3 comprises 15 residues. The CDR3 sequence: CASSEEGLAKNIQYF. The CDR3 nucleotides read TGTGCCAGCAGTGAGGAGGGTTTAGCCAAAAACATTCAGTACTTC.

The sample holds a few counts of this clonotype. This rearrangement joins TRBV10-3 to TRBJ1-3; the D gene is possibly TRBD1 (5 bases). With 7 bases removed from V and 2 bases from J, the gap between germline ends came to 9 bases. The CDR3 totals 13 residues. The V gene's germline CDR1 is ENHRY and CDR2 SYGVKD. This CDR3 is CAITGGPGNTIYF. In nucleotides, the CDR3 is TGTGCCATCACGGGGGGACCTGGAAACACCATATATTTT.

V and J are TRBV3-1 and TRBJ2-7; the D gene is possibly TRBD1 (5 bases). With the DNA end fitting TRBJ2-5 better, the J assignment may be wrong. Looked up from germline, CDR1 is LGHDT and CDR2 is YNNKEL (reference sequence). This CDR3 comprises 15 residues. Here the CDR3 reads CASSHLNGAQETQYF. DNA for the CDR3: TGTGCCAGCAGCCACCTAAATGGGGCACAAGAGACCCAGTACTTC.